The next 2 T cell receptor beta chains were all read from a single sample in a study of T cells after yellow fever vaccination. TCRdb itself ran the 5' RACE reads through MiXCR, one entry per CDR3 protein. This sample yields about 330,000 distinct CDR3 sequences, of which over 3.5% are seen a single time; around 24% belongs to the top ten. The starting material was PBMCs, obtained 5 days after the yellow fever booster vaccination. Receptors originate from a man between 18 and 35 years old who received the YFV17D yellow fever vaccine.

There are many counts of this clonotype. This sequence joins TRBV5-1 and TRBJ2-3; D is perhaps TRBD1 (5 bases). The CDR3 loop spans 14 amino acids. Trimming pared 4 bases from V and 0 bases from J, leaving 9 bases between. Germline loops: CDR1 SGHRS, CDR2 YFSETQ. CDR3 region: CASSRTSSTDTQYF. The CDR3 nucleotides are TGCGCCAGCAGCAGGACATCTAGCACAGATACGCAGTATTTT.

This clonotype was seen more than once but under ten times. This sequence joins TRBV6-6 and TRBJ2-1; perhaps TRBD1 as D (6 bases). The V gene's germline CDR1 is MNHNY and CDR2 SVGAGI (reference sequence). Trimming pared 10 bases from V and 3 bases from J, leaving 10 bases between. This CDR3 is 12 amino acids long. CDR3 protein: CAMGQNYNEQFF. The CDR3 DNA reads as TGTGCCATGGGACAAAACTACAATGAGCAGTTCTTC.